Below are 5 T cell receptor beta chains sequenced from a single sample in a study of blood T cell repertoires in COVID-19. The protocol was immunoSEQ multiplex PCR, while the TCRdb copy is restricted to in-frame clones and leaves out a portion. The data hold some 120,000 clones, with 82% observed a single time. The sequencing sample was made of peripheral blood. Every receptor here comes from a human donor in a cohort sampled during active COVID-19.

The V and J genes are TRBV7-8 and TRBJ2-5; 8 bases fit TRBD1. V shed 0 bases, J shed 4 bases, and the junction held 4 bases outside the gene matches. From germline, CDR1 is SGHVS and CDR2 FQNEAQ. The CDR3 is made up of 15 amino acids. CDR3 in DNA: TGTGCCAGCAGCTTAGCGTTGACAGGGGCAGAGACCCAGTACTTC. This gives the protein CASSLALTGAETQYF.

The genes are TRBV6-5 and TRBJ1-1, with 8 positions matching TRBD1. The CDR3 extends over 14 amino acids. From germline, CDR1 is MNHEY and CDR2 SVGAGI. Losses at the gene ends were 7 bases for V and 1 base for J; bases not matched to a gene: 5. The CDR3 loop reads CASILGQGNTEAFF. DNA of the CDR3: TGTGCCAGCATTCTAGGACAGGGGAACACTGAAGCTTTCTTT.

The chain links TRBV7-2 to TRBJ1-3, with D unclear. Germline values: CDR1 SGHTA, CDR2 FQGNSA. The CDR3 consists of 13 residues. The V end was cut by 3 bases, the J end by 0 bases, with 3 bases between. CDR3 amino acids: CASSFHSGNTIYF. In DNA form, the CDR3 reads TGTGCCAGCAGCTTTCACTCTGGAAACACCATATATTTT.

The CDR3 nucleotides read TGTGCCAGCAGCTTGCGGGGGTCGGCAACTAATGAAAAACTGTTTTTT. Encoded protein: CASSLRGSATNEKLFF. The rearrangement uses TRBV5-6 and TRBJ1-4, with D tentatively TRBD1 (5 bases). V shed 1 base and J shed 0 bases, with 10 bases lying between them. CDR1 and CDR2 (germline): SGHDT, YYEEEE. The CDR3 sequence is 16 residues long.

This sequence joins TRBV7-8 and TRBJ1-5, with 8 bases fitting TRBD1. V shed 2 bases, J shed 4 bases, and the junction held 7 bases outside the gene matches. Germline loops: CDR1 SGHVS, CDR2 FQNEAQ. The CDR3 consists of 16 residues. The CDR3 is CASSLLGQVGNQPQHF. The CDR3 DNA is TGTGCCAGCAGCTTACTGGGACAGGTCGGAAATCAGCCCCAGCATTTT.